This entry features one T cell receptor beta chain sequence. Its antigen is not identified. This entry belongs to a study of vaccination effects on CD4 cells after COVID-19. Study-wide findings and caveats: Healthy vaccinees' vaccine-induced clones included only 1 of 255 cross-reacting with common cold coronaviruses.

Some clones are missing from TCRdb's copy, which holds only in-frame ones; the method was immunoSEQ multiplex PCR. The sample holds around 59,000 clones, 75% to 85% seen once. Using viral peptide pools, the ViraFEST assay grew out antigen-specific CD4+ T cells prior to sequencing. It was after more than nine days of culture that CD4+ T cells were isolated. Of the BNT162b2 and mRNA-1273 vaccines, participants received two doses of one or the other. CDR3 length: 17 amino acids. Germline lookup yields CDR1 SGHTA and CDR2 FQGTGA. J was trimmed by 0 bases and V by 5 bases; bases with no gene match: 10. The chain has TRBV7-3 and TRBJ2-1; TRBD1 matches at 7 bases. This clonotype was obtained from a human donor who received a COVID-19 vaccine. The source was CD4+ T cells from PBMCs cultured with HCoV-OC43 spike peptides, collected after COVID-19 vaccination. Subset indicated: HCoV-OC43 spike overlapping peptide pool stimulation. CDR3 sequence reads: CASSPAEAGGSYNEQFF. Written as DNA, the CDR3 is TGTGCCAGCAGCCCCGCCGAGGCAGGGGGCTCCTACAATGAGCAGTTCTTC.